The T cell receptor beta chain described here comes from a study of graft-versus-host responses after intestinal transplantation. Comment on this clone: Antigen specificity is unknown.

The CDR3 has 13 residues. Germline V lookup: CDR1 LNHDA, CDR2 SQIVND (reference sequence). The V gene end was trimmed by 8 bases and the J gene end by 4 bases; junction bases not matched to a gene: 6. The table came from immunoSEQ multiplex PCR; TCRdb's copy has only in-frame clones and leaves some out. In the table there are roughly 110,000 clones, 85% to 95% of which are singletons. This sample comprised unstimulated CD8+ T cells sorted from spleen or lymph node cells, obtained before transplant. This clonotype was obtained from a human donor who was the organ donor for an intestinal transplant. The V gene is TRBV19, the J gene TRBJ1-1, with 8 bases matching TRBD1. Here the CDR3 reads CASYPTGGTEAFF. The CDR3 nucleotides read TGTGCCAGTTATCCCACAGGGGGCACTGAAGCTTTCTTT.